The rows below give T cell receptor beta chains drawn from one sample of a study of beta chain features in type 1 diabetes. Clones were read by immunoSEQ multiplex PCR, and TCRdb kept only the in-frame ones, dropping some. The sample lists around 250,000 clones; more than 13% were seen once. Material: naive CD4+ T cells from blood. The receptors stem from a man in his thirties or forties with type 1 diabetes. Each CDR3 is given with its conserved first and last residue. The order of the fields is V gene, J gene, D gene, CDR3 length, clone size, CDR3 protein, CDR3 DNA. The D gene is left open where the match is weak. Only some rows state a clone size, as once, few, many or a class for expanded clones.

TRBV7-2	TRBJ2-7	-	14	-	CASSLLRAVGEQYF	TGTGCCAGCAGCTTATTGAGGGCCGTGGGGGAGCAGTACTTC
TRBV7-9	TRBJ1-5	-	16	few	CASSFRDTQSGQPQHF	TGTGCCAGCAGCTTCCGGGACACCCAGAGTGGTCAGCCCCAGCATTTT
TRBV7-2	TRBJ2-5	-	13	few	CASSPQGFETQYF	TGTGCCAGCAGCCCACAGGGATTCGAGACCCAGTACTTC
TRBV2	TRBJ1-1	TRBD1	13	-	CASSGDSAREAFF	TGTGCCAGCAGTGGGGACAGCGCGCGTGAAGCTTTCTTT
TRBV25-1	TRBJ1-1	TRBD1	14	-	CASRRQGMNTEAFF	TGTGCCAGCAGAAGACAGGGAATGAACACTGAAGCTTTCTTT
TRBV2	TRBJ2-1	-	14	few	CASSESGSYNEQFF	TGTGCCAGCAGTGAAAGCGGCTCCTACAATGAGCAGTTCTTC
TRBV11-2	TRBJ2-2	-	16	-	CASSLGVTGNTGELFF	TGTGCCAGCAGCTTAGGTGTGACAGGGAACACCGGGGAGCTGTTTTTT
TRBV19	TRBJ2-3	-	14	-	CAISRASRGHTQYF	TGTGCCATTTCGAGGGCCTCCAGGGGCCATACGCAGTATTTT
TRBV28	TRBJ2-1	TRBD1	15	few	CASSLETGGRLGQFF	TGTGCCAGCAGTTTAGAGACAGGGGGCCGGTTGGGGCAGTTCTTC
TRBV5-1	TRBJ2-1	-	16	few	CASSNDGRTAYNEQFF	TGCGCCAGCAGCAACGACGGGAGGACAGCTTACAATGAGCAGTTCTTC
TRBV15	TRBJ2-7	TRBD2	15	-	CATSRGKSGTYEQYF	TGTGCCACCAGCAGAGGTAAAAGCGGGACCTACGAGCAGTACTTC
TRBV4-3	TRBJ1-3	-	14	few	CASSQKWQGNTIYF	TGCGCCAGCAGCCAAAAGTGGCAGGGAAACACCATATATTTT
TRBV28	TRBJ1-5	-	12	-	CASSGVAQPQHF	TGTGCCAGCAGTGGTGTGGCTCAGCCCCAGCATTTT
TRBV14	TRBJ2-5	TRBD2	14	-	CASSPGLAATTQYF	TGTGCCAGCAGCCCTGGACTAGCGGCCACAACCCAGTACTTC
TRBV6-5	TRBJ2-1	-	15	-	CASSQDRETRREQFF	TGTGCCAGCAGTCAAGACCGGGAAACGCGACGGGAGCAGTTCTTC
TRBV28	TRBJ2-7	TRBD1	13	-	CASRGQGPYEQYF	TGTGCCAGCCGCGGACAGGGCCCCTACGAGCAGTACTTC
TRBV7-2	TRBJ2-7	TRBD2	18	few	CASSSPGLAVDSSYEQYF	TGTGCCAGCAGCTCCCCGGGACTAGCGGTCGATTCCTCCTACGAGCAGTACTTC
TRBV18	TRBJ2-7	-	16	-	CASSPPPGLRPYEQYF	TGTGCCAGCTCACCACCTCCGGGACTTAGACCTTACGAGCAGTACTTC
TRBV4-2	TRBJ2-7	-	15	few	CASSQGLGETYEQYF	TGTGCCAGCAGCCAAGGGCTTGGGGAGACCTACGAGCAGTACTTC
TRBV5-1	TRBJ2-2	-	14	-	CASSGDDYTGELFF	TGCGCCAGCAGCGGAGACGACTACACCGGGGAGCTGTTTTTT
TRBV12-5	TRBJ2-3	-	14	-	CASGTTVSTDTQYF	TGTGCTAGTGGAACGACAGTTAGCACAGATACGCAGTATTTT
TRBV7-2	TRBJ1-2	TRBD1	13	-	CASSRTGTYGYTF	TGTGCCAGCAGCCGGACAGGGACCTATGGCTACACCTTC
TRBV6-5	TRBJ2-7	TRBD2	13	-	CASSREARYEQYF	TGTGCCAGCTCGCGGGAGGCCCGCTACGAGCAGTACTTC
TRBV19	TRBJ2-3	TRBD1	14	-	CASSQGGLWADEYF	TGTGCCAGTAGTCAAGGGGGCCTATGGGCGGATGAGTATTTT
TRBV29-1	TRBJ2-1	TRBD1	20	-	CSVDSVGQGAFSGSYNEQFF	TGCAGCGTTGACAGCGTCGGACAGGGGGCTTTTTCTGGCTCCTACAATGAGCAGTTCTTC
TRBV11-2	TRBJ2-2	-	13	-	CASSFADTGELFF	TGTGCCAGCAGCTTTGCGGACACCGGGGAGCTGTTTTTT
TRBV19	TRBJ2-1	TRBD1	17	-	CASSARRTGFSYNEQFF	TGTGCCAGTAGTGCAAGGAGGACAGGTTTCTCCTACAATGAGCAGTTCTTC
TRBV4-2	TRBJ2-3	-	16	-	CASSQMGGVLTDTQYF	TGTGCCAGCAGCCAGATGGGGGGAGTCCTGACAGATACGCAGTATTTT
TRBV5-1	TRBJ1-2	TRBD1	15	few	CASSLVGRGLDGYTF	TGCGCCAGCAGCTTGGTCGGCAGGGGGCTAGACGGCTACACCTTC
TRBV5-1	TRBJ1-5	TRBD1	14	few	CASSEGQPNQPQHF	TGCGCCAGCAGCGAGGGACAGCCCAATCAGCCCCAGCATTTT
TRBV5-1	TRBJ2-7	TRBD1	14	few	CASSSGQGVREQYF	TGCGCCAGCAGCTCGGGACAGGGGGTTCGCGAGCAGTACTTC
TRBV7-3	TRBJ2-1	-	15	-	CASSLGLGQYNEQFF	TGTGCCAGCAGCTTAGGGTTAGGACAGTACAATGAGCAGTTCTTC
TRBV6-4	TRBJ1-2	-	16	-	CASSDFGGTDSYGYTF	TGTGCCAGCAGTGACTTTGGGGGCACGGATAGCTATGGCTACACCTTC
TRBV9	TRBJ2-1	TRBD2	15	-	CASSLKGGGYNEQFF	TGTGCCAGCAGCCTTAAGGGCGGGGGCTACAATGAGCAGTTCTTC
TRBV7-9	TRBJ2-4	-	14	few	CASSLDRVGNIQYF	TGTGCCAGCAGCTTAGACAGGGTGGGGAACATTCAGTACTTC
TRBV29-1	TRBJ2-1	-	13	few	CSPTRPPYNEQFF	TGCAGCCCGACTCGACCTCCTTACAATGAGCAGTTCTTC
TRBV6-5	TRBJ2-7	-	15	few	CASSYSFGQTYEQYF	TGTGCCAGCAGTTACTCTTTCGGACAGACCTACGAGCAGTACTTC
TRBV25-1	TRBJ2-7	-	13	-	CASSAAVPPEQYF	TGTGCCAGCAGCGCTGCAGTGCCCCCCGAGCAGTACTTC
TRBV7-9	TRBJ2-3	TRBD1	9	-	CATGTGEYF	TGTGCCACCGGGACAGGGGAGTATTTT
TRBV4-2	TRBJ1-1	-	13	-	CASSPTWNTEAFF	TGTGCCAGCAGCCCGACTTGGAACACTGAAGCTTTCTTT
TRBV5-4	TRBJ2-2	TRBD2	15	-	CASSPWGGRPGELFF	TGTGCCAGCAGCCCCTGGGGCGGGAGACCCGGGGAGCTGTTTTTT
TRBV15	TRBJ2-7	-	13	few	CATSRDPADEQYF	TGTGCCACCAGCAGAGATCCGGCGGACGAGCAGTACTTC
TRBV4-2	TRBJ2-3	TRBD2	15	-	CASSQNLAGTDTQYF	TGTGCCAGCAGCCAAAATTTAGCGGGGACAGATACGCAGTATTTT
TRBV4-3	TRBJ1-1	-	15	-	CASSRGTGMGPEAFF	TGCGCCAGCAGCCGAGGTACAGGGATGGGCCCTGAAGCTTTCTTT
TRBV7-9	TRBJ2-2	-	13	few	CASSLVAGGELFF	TGTGCCAGCAGCTTGGTCGCGGGCGGGGAGCTGTTTTTT